This T cell receptor beta chain was retrieved from a study of technical replicates of blood from a few donors (dated by TCRdb to between 2016 and 2019). The library was prepared using the immunoSEQ multiplex PCR assay. The source is immuneACCESS, and TCRdb retained only in-frame sequences with V and J called. Part of the clones is not carried over; for the studies checked, unresolved V genes explain less than half of this, and the remainder is unexplained. This sample holds roughly 70,000 clones; 90% to 95% were observed only once. The ten largest clones add up to about 0.38% of the sample. As concerns this clone: Its antigen remains undetermined. No much larger clone exists at a distance of one base, and base qualities are not known.

Including the terminal cysteine and phenylalanine, the CDR3 comprises 16 residues. Only the CDR3 portion is preserved as DNA: 48 bases, with reading frame beginning at the first base. Trimming costs V 6 bases and J 4 bases, and their ends lie 19 bases apart. CDR1 and CDR2 are read off the germline V gene as SNHLY and FYNNEI. The source material was T cells isolated from PBMCs. The chain couples TRBV2 to TRBJ1-5, with an unclear D gene assignment. The TCR originated in a human donor in good health. The DNA is as follows: TGTGCCAGCAGCCAGAGGAGCGGTTACACTAATCAGCCCCAGCATTTT. It codes for CASSQRSGYTNQPQHF.